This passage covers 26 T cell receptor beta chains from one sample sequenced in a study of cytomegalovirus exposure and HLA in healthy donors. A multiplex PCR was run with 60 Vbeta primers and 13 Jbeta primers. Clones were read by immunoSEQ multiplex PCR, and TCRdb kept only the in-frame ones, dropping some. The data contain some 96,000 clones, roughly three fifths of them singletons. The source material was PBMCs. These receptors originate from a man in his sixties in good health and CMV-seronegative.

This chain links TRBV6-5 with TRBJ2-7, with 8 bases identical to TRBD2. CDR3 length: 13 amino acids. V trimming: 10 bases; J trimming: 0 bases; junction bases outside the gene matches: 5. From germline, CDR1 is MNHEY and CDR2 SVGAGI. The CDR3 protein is CATISGDSYEQYF. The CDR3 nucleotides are TGTGCCACCATTAGCGGGGACTCCTACGAGCAGTACTTC.

The CDR3, as DNA: TGTGCCAGCAGTTTATGGGCCAGCAGCAATCAGCCCCAGCATTTT. It specifies CASSLWASSNQPQHF. The rearrangement links TRBV27 to TRBJ1-5; D call uncertain. CDR1 and CDR2 (germline): MNHEY, SMNVEV (reference sequence). This CDR3 has 15 residues. The ends were cut back, 1 base at V and 1 base at J, with 8 bases in the middle.

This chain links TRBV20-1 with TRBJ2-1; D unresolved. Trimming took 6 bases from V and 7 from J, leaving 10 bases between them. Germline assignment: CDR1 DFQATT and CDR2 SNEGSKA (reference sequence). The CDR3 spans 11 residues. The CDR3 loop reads CSANPRNEQFF. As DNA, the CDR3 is TGCAGTGCCAACCCTCGGAATGAGCAGTTCTTC.

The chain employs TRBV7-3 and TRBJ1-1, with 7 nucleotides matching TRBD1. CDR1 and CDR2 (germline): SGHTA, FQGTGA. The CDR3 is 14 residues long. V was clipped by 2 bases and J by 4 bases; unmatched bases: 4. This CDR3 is CASSLLGGVTEAFF. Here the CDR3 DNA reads TGTGCCAGCAGCTTATTAGGGGGCGTCACTGAAGCTTTCTTT.

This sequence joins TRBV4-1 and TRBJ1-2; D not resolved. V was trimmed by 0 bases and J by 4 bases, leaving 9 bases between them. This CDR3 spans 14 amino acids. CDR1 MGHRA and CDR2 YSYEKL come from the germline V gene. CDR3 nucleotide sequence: TGCGCCAGCAGCCAAGAAGCGGGAGCCTATGGCTACACCTTC. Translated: CASSQEAGAYGYTF.

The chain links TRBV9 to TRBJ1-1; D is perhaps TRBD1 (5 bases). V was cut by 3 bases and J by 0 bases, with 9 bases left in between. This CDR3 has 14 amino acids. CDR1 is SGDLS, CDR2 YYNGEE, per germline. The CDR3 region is CASSAQGLNTEAFF. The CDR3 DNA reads TGTGCCAGCAGCGCGCAGGGTTTGAACACTGAAGCTTTCTTT.

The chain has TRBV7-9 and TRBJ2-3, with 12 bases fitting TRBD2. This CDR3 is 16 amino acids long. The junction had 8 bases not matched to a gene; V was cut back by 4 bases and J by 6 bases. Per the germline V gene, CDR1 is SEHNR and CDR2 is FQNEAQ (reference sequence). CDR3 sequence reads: CASSSRLAGVADTQYF. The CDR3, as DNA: TGTGCCAGCAGCTCGCGACTAGCGGGAGTTGCGGATACGCAGTATTTT.

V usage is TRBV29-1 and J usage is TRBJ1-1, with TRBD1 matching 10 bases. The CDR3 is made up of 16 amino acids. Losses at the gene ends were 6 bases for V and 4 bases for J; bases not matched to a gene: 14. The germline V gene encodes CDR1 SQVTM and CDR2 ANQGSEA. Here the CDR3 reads CSVGWTGGKRGTEAFF. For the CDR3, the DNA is TGCAGCGTCGGCTGGACAGGGGGGAAAAGGGGCACTGAAGCTTTCTTT.

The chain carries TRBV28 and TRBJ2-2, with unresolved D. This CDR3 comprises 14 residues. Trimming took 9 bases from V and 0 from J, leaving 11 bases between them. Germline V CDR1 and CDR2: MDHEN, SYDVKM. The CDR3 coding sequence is TGTGCCAGTCTTGGCACGCCGAACACCGGGGAGCTGTTTTTT. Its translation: CASLGTPNTGELFF.

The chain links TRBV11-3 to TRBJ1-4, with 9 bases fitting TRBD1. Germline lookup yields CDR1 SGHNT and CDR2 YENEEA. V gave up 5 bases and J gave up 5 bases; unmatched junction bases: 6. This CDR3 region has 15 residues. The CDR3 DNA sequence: TGTGCCAGCAGCCGCTGGACAGGGGCGAATGAAAAACTGTTTTTT. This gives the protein CASSRWTGANEKLFF.

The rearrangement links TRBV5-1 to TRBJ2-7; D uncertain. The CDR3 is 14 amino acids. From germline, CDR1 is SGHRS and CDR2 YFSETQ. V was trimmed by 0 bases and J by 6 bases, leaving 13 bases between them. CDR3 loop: CASSLVFGLGEQYF. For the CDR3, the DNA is TGCGCCAGCAGCTTGGTATTCGGTCTTGGCGAGCAGTACTTC.

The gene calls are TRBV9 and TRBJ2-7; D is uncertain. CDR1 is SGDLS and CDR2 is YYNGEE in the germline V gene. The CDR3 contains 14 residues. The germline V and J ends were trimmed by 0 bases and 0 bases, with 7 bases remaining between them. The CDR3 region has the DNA TGTGCCAGCAGCGTAGTTAGCAACTCCTACGAGCAGTACTTC. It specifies CASSVVSNSYEQYF.

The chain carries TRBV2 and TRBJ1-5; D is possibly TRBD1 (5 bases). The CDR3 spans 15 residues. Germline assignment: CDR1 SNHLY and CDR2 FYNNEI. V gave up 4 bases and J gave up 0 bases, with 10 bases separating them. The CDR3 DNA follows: TGTGCCAGCAGTGGACCAGGGAATAGCAATCAGCCCCAGCATTTT. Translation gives CASSGPGNSNQPQHF.

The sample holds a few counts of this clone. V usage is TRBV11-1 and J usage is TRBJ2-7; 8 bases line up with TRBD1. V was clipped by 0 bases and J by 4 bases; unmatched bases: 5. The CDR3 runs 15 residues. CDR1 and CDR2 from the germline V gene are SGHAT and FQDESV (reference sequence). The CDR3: CASSLADRGTYEQYF. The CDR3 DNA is TGTGCCAGCAGCTTAGCAGACAGGGGAACTTACGAGCAGTACTTC.

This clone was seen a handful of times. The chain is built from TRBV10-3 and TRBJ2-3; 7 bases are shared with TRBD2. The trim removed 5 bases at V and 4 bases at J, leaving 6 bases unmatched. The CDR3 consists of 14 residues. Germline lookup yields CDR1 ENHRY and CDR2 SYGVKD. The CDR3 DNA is TGTGCCATCAGTAGCGGGGAGGACGCAGATACGCAGTATTTT. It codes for CAISSGEDADTQYF.

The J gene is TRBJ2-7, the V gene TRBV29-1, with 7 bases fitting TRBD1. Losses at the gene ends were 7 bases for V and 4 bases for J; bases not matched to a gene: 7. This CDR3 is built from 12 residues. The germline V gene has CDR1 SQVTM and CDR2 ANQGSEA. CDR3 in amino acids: CSARDSEYEQYF. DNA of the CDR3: TGCAGCGCCCGGGACAGCGAGTACGAGCAGTACTTC.

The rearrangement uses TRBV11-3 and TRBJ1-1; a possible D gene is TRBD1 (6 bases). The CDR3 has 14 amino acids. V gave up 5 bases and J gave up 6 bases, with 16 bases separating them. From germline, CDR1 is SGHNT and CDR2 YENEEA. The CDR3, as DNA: TGTGCCAGCAGCGCCTTAGGGGGTAAGGCTGAAGCTTTCTTT. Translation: CASSALGGKAEAFF. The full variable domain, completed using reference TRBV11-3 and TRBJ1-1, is EAGVVQSPRYKIIEKKQPVAFWCNPISGHNTLYWYLQNLGQGPELLIRYENEEAVDDSQLPKDRFSAERLKGVDSTLKIQPAELGDSAVYLCASSALGGKAEAFFGQGTRLTVV.

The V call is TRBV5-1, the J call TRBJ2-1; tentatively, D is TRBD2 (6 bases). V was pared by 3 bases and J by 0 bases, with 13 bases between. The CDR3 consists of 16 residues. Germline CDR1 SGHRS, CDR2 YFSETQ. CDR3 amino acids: CASSSGTPSSYNEQFF. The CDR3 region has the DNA TGCGCCAGCAGCTCAGGGACTCCGAGCTCCTACAATGAGCAGTTCTTC.

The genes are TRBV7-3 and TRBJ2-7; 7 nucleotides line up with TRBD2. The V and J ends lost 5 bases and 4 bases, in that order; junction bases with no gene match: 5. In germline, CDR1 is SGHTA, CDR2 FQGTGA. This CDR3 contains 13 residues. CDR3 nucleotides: TGTGCCAGCAGCCTGGGGGGGGAGTACGAGCAGTACTTC. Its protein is CASSLGGEYEQYF.

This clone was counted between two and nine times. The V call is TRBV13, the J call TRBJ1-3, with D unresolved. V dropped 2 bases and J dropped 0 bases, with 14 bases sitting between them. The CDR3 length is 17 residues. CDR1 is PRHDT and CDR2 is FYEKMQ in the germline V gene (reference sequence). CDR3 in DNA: TGTGCCAGCAGCTTATACGTTGGTGAGAGCTCTGGAAACACCATATATTTT. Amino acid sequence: CASSLYVGESSGNTIYF.

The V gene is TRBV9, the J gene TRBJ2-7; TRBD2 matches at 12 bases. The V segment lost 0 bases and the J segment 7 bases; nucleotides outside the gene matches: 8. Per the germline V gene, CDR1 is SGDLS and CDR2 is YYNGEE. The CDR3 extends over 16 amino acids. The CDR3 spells CASSVAPTSGSLEQYF. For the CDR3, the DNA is TGTGCCAGCAGCGTAGCACCGACTAGCGGGAGCTTGGAGCAGTACTTC. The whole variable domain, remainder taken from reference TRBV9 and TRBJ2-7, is DSGVTQTPKHLITATGQRVTLRCSPRSGDLSVYWYQQSLDQGLQFLIQYYNGEERAKGNILERFSAQQFPDLHSELNLSSLELGDSALYFCASSVAPTSGSLEQYFGPGTRLTVT.

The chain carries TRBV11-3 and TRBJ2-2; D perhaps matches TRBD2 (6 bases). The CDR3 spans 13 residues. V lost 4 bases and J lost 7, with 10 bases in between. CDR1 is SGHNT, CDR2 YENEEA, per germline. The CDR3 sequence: CASSWGVGGELFF. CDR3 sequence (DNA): TGTGCCAGCAGCTGGGGGGTTGGCGGGGAGCTGTTTTTT.

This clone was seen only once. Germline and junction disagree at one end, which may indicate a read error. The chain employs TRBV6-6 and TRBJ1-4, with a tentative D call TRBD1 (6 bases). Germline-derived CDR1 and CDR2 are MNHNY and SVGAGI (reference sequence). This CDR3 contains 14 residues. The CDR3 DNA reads TGTGCCAGCAGAACCGGGACAACTAGTGAAAAACTGTTTTTT. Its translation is CASRTGTTSEKLFF.

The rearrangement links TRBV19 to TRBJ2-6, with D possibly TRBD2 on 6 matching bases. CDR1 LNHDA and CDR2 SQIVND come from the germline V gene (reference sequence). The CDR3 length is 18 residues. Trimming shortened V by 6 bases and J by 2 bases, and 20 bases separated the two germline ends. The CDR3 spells CASSLRGGVGAGANVLTF. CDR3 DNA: TGTGCCAGTAGCCTCCGGGGAGGAGTAGGAGCTGGGGCCAACGTCCTGACTTTC. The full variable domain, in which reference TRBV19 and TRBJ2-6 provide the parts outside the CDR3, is DGGITQSPKYLFRKEGQNVTLSCEQNLNHDAMYWYRQDPGQGLRLIYYSQIVNDFQKGDIAEGYSVSREKKESFPLTVTSAQKNPTAFYLCASSLRGGVGAGANVLTFGAGSRLTVL.

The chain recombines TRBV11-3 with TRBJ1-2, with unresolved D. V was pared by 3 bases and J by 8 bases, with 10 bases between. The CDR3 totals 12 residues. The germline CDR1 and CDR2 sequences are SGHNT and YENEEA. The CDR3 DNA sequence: TGTGCCAGCAGCTTGAGAGGGTACGGCTACACCTTC. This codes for CASSLRGYGYTF.

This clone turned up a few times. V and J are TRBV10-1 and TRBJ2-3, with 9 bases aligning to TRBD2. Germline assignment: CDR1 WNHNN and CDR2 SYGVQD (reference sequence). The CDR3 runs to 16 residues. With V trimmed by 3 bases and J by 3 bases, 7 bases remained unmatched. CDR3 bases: TGCGCCAGCAGTGAATCTAGCGGGAAGAGGACAGATACGCAGTATTTT. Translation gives CASSESSGKRTDTQYF.